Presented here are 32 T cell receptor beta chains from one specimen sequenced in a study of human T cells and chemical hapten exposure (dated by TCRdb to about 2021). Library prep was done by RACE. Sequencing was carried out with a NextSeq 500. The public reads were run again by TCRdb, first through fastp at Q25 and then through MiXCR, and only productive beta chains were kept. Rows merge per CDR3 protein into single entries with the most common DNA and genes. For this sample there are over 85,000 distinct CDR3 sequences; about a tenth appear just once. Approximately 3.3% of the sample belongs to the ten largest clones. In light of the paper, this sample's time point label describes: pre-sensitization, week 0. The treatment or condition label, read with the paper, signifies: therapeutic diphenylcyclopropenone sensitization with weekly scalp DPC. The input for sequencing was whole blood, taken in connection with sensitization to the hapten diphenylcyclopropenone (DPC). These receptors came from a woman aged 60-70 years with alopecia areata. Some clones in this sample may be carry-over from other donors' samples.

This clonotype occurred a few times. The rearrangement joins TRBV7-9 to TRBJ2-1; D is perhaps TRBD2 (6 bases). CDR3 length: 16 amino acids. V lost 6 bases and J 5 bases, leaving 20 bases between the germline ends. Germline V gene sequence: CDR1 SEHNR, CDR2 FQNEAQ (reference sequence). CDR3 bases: TGTGCCAGCAGTCCCCTAGCTGGGGGGTTCCACAATGAGCAGTTCTTC. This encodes CASSPLAGGFHNEQFF.

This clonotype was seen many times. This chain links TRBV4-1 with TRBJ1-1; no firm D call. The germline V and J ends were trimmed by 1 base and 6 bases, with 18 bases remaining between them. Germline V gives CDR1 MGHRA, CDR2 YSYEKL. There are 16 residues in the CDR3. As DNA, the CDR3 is TGCGCCAGCAGCCAAGGCCCCGGTGGCCCCGTCGCTGAAGCTTTCTTT. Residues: CASSQGPGGPVAEAFF.

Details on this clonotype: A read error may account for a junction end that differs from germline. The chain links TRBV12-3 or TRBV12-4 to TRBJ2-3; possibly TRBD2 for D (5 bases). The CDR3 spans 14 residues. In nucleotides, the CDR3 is TGTGCCAGCAGTCCACTAGATGGCACAGATACGCGGTATTTT. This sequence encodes CASSPLDGTDTRYF.

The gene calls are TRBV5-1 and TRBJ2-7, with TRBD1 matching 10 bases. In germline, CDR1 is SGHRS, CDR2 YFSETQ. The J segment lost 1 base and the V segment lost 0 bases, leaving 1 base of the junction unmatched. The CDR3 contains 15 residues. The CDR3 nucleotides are TGCGCCAGCAGCTTGGGGGGACAGGGGTCCTACGAGCAGTACTTC. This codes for CASSLGGQGSYEQYF.

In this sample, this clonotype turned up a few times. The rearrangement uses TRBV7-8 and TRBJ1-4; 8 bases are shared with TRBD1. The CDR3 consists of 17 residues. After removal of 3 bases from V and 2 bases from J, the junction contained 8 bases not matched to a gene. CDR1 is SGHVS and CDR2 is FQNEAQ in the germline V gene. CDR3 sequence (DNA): TGTGCCAGCAGCTTCTTAGACAGGGGAGAGACTAATGAAAAACTGTTTTTT. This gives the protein CASSFLDRGETNEKLFF.

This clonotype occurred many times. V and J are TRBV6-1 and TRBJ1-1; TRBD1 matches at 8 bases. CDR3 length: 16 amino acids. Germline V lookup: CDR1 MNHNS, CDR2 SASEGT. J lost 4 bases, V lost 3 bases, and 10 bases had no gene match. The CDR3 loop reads CASSDPWTGFSTEAFF. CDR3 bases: TGTGCCAGCAGTGATCCCTGGACAGGGTTCAGCACTGAAGCTTTCTTT.

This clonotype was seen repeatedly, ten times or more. CDR3 sequence (DNA): TGTGCCAGCAGCTCCAGGGTAGCGGGGAACACAGATACGCAGTATTTT. Encoded protein: CASSSRVAGNTDTQYF. The chain couples TRBV7-9 to TRBJ2-3; 8 bases are shared with TRBD2. Germline CDR1 SEHNR, CDR2 FQNEAQ (reference sequence). This CDR3 is 16 amino acids long. J lost 2 bases, V lost 4 bases, and 8 bases had no gene match.

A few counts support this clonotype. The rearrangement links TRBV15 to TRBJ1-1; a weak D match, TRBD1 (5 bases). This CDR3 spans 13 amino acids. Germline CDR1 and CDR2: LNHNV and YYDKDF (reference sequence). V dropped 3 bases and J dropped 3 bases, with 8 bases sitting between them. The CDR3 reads CATSSGADTEAFF. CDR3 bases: TGTGCCACCAGCAGTGGGGCCGACACTGAAGCTTTCTTT.

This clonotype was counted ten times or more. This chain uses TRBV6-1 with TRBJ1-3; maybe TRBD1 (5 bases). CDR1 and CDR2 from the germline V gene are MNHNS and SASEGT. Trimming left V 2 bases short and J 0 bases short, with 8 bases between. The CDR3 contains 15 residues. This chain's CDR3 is CASSEHRSSGNTIYF. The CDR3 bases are TGTGCCAGCAGTGAACACAGGAGCTCTGGAAACACCATATATTTT.

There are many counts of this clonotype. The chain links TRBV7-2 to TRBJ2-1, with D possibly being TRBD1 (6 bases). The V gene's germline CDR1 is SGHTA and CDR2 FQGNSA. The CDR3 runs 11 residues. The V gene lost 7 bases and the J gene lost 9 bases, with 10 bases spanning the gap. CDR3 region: CASTLTGEQFF. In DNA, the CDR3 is TGTGCCAGCACCCTGACAGGTGAGCAGTTCTTC.

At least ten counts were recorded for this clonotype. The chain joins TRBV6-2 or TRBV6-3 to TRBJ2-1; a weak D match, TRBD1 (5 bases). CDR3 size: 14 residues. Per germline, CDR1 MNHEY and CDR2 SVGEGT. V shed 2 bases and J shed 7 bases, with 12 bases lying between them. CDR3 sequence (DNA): TGTGCCAGCAGTTACGTTGGGGCCCGAAATGAGCAGTTCTTC. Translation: CASSYVGARNEQFF.

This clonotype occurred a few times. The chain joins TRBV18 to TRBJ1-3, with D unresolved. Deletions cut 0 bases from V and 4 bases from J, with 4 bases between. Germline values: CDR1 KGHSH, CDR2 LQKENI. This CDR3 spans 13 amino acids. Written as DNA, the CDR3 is TGTGCCAGCTCACCACCGGGGGGAAACACCATATATTTT. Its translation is CASSPPGGNTIYF.

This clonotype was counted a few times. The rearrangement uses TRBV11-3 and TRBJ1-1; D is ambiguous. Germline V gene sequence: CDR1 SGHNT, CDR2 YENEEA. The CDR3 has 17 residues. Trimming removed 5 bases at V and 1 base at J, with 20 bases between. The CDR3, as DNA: TGTGCCAGCAGCACTTCCACTGGACGACGAGGGAACACTGAAGCTTTCTTT. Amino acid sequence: CASSTSTGRRGNTEAFF.

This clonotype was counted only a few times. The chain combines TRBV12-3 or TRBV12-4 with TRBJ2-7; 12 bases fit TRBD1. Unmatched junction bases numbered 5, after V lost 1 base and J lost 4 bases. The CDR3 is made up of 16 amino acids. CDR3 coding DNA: TGTGCCAGCAGTTTAGGCGGGACAGGGGGCCCATACGAGCAGTACTTC. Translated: CASSLGGTGGPYEQYF.

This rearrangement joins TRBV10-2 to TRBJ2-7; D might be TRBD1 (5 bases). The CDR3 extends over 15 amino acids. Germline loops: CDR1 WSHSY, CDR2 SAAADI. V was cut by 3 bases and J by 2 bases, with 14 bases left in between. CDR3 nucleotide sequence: TGCGCCAGCAGTGATCGAACAGGAGCTGCCTACGAGCAGTACTTC. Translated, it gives CASSDRTGAAYEQYF.

In DNA form, the CDR3 reads TGTGCCAGCAGCCAAGATAGCGGGAGACACAATGAGCAGTTCTTC. Its protein product is CASSQDSGRHNEQFF. The rearrangement uses TRBV3-1 and TRBJ2-1; 9 bases line up with TRBD2. Trimming took 0 bases from V and 5 from J; bases not matched to a gene: 2. The CDR3 consists of 15 residues. CDR1 and CDR2 (germline): LGHDT, YNNKEL (reference sequence).

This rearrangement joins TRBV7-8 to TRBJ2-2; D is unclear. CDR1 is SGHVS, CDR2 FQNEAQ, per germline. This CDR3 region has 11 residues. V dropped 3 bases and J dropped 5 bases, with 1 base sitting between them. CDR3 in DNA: TGTGCCAGCAGCTTGACCGGGGAGCTGTTTTTT. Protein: CASSLTGELFF.

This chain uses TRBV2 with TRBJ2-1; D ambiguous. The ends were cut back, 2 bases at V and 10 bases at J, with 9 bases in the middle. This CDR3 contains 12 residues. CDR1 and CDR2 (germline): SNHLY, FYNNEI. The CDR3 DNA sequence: TGTGCCAGCAGTGAAAACGGGCGGGAGCAGTTCTTC. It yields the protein CASSENGREQFF.

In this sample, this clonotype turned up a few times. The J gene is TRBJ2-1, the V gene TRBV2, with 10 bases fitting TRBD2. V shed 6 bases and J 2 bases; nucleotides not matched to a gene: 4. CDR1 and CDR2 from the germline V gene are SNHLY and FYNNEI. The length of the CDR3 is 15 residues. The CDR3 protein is CASSFTSGTYNEQFF. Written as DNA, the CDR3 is TGTGCCAGCAGCTTTACTAGCGGGACCTACAATGAGCAGTTCTTC.

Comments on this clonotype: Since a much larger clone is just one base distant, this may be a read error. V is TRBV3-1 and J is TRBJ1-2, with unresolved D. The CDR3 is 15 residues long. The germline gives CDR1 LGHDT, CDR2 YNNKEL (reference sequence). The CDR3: CVSSQDLAQNYGYTF. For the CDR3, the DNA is TGTGTCAGCAGCCAAGATCTTGCCCAGAACTATGGCTACACCTTC.

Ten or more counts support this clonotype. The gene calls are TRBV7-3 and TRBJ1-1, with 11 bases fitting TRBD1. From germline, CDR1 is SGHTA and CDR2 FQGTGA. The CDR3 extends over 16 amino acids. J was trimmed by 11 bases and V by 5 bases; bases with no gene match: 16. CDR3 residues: CASSVSPGQGALGAFF. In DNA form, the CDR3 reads TGTGCCAGCAGCGTTTCTCCCGGACAGGGGGCCTTGGGGGCTTTCTTT.

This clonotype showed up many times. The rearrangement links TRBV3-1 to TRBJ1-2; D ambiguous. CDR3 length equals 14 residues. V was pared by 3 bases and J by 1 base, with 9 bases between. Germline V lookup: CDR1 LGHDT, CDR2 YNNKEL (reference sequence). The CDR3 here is CASSHPANNYGYTF. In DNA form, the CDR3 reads TGTGCCAGCAGCCACCCCGCCAATAACTATGGCTACACCTTC. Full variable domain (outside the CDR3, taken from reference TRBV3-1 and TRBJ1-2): DTAVSQTPKYLVTQMGNDKSIKCEQNLGHDTMYWYKQDSKKFLKIMFSYNNKELIINETVPNRFSPKSPDKAHLNLHINSLELGDSAVYFCASSHPANNYGYTFGSGTRLTVV.

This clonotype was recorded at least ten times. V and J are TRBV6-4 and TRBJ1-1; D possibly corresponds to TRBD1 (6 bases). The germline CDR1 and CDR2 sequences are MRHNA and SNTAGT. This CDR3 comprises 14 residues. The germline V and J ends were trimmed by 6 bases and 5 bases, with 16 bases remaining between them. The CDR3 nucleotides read TGTGCCAGCAGGATGGACAGATCTGGTACTGAAGCTTTCTTT. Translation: CASRMDRSGTEAFF.

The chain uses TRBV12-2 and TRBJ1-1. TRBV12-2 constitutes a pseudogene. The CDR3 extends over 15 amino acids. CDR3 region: CASRLRGKGNTEAFF. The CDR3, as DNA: TGTGCAAGTCGCTTAAGAGGAAAGGGAAACACTGAAGCTTTCTTT.

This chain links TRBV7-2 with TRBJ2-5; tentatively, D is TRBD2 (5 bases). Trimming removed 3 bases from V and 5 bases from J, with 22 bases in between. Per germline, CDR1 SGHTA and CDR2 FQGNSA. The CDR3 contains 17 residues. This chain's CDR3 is CASSFPRIASRQETQYF. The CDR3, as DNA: TGTGCCAGCAGCTTTCCTAGAATAGCTAGCCGTCAGGAGACCCAGTACTTC.

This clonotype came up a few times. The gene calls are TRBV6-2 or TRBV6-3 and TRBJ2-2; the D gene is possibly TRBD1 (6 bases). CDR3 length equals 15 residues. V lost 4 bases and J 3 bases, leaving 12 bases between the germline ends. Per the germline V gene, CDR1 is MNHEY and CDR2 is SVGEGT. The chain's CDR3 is CASSSYRDDTGELFF. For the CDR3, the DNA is TGTGCCAGCAGTTCTTACAGGGACGACACCGGGGAGCTGTTTTTT.

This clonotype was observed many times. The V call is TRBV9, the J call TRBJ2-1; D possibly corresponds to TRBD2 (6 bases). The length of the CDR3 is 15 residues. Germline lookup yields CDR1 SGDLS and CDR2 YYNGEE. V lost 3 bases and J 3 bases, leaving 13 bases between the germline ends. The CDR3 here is CASSGVGDFYNEQFF. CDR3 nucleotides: TGTGCCAGCAGCGGGGTCGGGGACTTCTACAATGAGCAGTTCTTC.

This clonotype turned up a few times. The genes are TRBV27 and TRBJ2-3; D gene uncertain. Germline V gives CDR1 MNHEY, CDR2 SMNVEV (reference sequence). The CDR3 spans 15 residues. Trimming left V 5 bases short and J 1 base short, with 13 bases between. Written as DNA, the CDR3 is TGTGCCAGCAGTCCCGACCGCGTGGGCACAGATACGCAGTATTTT. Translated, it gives CASSPDRVGTDTQYF.

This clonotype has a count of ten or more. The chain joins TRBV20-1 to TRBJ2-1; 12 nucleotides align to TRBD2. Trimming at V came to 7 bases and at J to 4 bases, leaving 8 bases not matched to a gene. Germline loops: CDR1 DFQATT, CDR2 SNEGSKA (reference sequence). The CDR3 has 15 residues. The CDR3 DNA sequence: TGCAGTGTCAAGGGACTAGCGGGCAGTTACAATGAGCAGTTCTTC. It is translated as CSVKGLAGSYNEQFF.

The CDR3 protein is CASSSDRLWSPLHF. The CDR3 bases are TGTGCCAGCAGCTCCGACAGGCTATGGTCACCCCTCCACTTT. This chain connects TRBV7-3 to TRBJ1-6; a possible D gene is TRBD1 (6 bases). The CDR3 extends over 14 amino acids. Looked up from germline, CDR1 is SGHTA and CDR2 is FQGTGA. The V and J ends lost 4 bases and 10 bases respectively, with 14 bases between them.

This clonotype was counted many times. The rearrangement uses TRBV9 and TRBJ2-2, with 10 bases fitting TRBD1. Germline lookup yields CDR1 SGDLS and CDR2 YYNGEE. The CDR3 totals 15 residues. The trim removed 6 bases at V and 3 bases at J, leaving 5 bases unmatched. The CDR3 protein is CASTWTGGDTGELFF. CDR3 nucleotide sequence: TGTGCCAGCACCTGGACAGGGGGTGACACCGGGGAGCTGTTTTTT.

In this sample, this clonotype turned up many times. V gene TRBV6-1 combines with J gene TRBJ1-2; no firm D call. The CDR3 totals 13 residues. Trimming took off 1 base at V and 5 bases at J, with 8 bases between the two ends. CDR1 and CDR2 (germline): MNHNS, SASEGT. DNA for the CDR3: TGTGCCAGCAGTGAAGGCCAGCTTTATGGCTACACCTTC. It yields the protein CASSEGQLYGYTF.